This TCR beta chain was identified during a study of T-cell memory formation after mild COVID-19. From germline, CDR1 is LNHDA and CDR2 SQIVND (reference sequence). The CDR3 is 15 amino acids. V lost 6 bases to trimming and J lost 3 bases, with 15 bases between them. TCRdb redid the calling of the 5' RACE reads with MiXCR, one entry per CDR3 protein. The sample has approximately 350,000 distinct CDR3 sequences, 25% to 30% seen once. The source of this sequence is an adult woman who had mild COVID-19 (a few samples of this study predate the infection). Cell type and time point are not known. The sequencing sample was made of PBMCs or a T cell subset sorted from them (not recorded which). The J gene is TRBJ1-5, the V gene TRBV19, with D possibly matching TRBD1 (6 bases). The CDR3 region has the DNA TGTGCCAGTAGAGGGCGGGGGCACGACAATCAGCCCCAGCATTTT. Translation gives CASRGRGHDNQPQHF.